These 5 T cell receptor beta chains share one sample of origin, sequenced in a study of T cells in narcolepsy. Clones were read by immunoSEQ multiplex PCR, and TCRdb kept only the in-frame ones, dropping some. This sample has around 24,000 clones, with about four fifths found just once. Sequences were obtained from memory (CD45RA-) CD4+ T cells from blood. The receptors derive from a human donor in good health.

The chain has TRBV29-1 and TRBJ2-2; D unclear. The CDR3 extends over 14 amino acids. V shed 7 bases and J shed 1 base, with 13 bases lying between them. The germline CDR1 and CDR2 sequences are SQVTM and ANQGSEA. The CDR3 coding sequence is TGCAGCGCCACCTTCGGACGGAACACCGGGGAGCTGTTTTTT. It encodes CSATFGRNTGELFF.

This chain connects TRBV15 to TRBJ2-3; weak D call: TRBD2 (5 bases). Deletions cut 0 bases from V and 3 bases from J, with 25 bases between. The germline V gene has CDR1 LNHNV and CDR2 YYDKDF (reference sequence). There are 20 residues in the CDR3. The DNA of the CDR3 is TGTGCCACCAGCAGAGATGAACTCACCAGCGGTCTTTTTAGTACAGATACGCAGTATTTT. It is translated as CATSRDELTSGLFSTDTQYF.

V usage is TRBV30 and J usage is TRBJ1-1; D not certain. Germline CDR1 reads GTSNPN; CDR2 reads SVGIG (reference sequence). V was clipped by 2 bases and J by 3 bases, with 10 bases between them. This CDR3 comprises 13 residues. The CDR3 loop is CAWSPEVDTEAFF. The DNA of the CDR3 is TGTGCCTGGAGTCCCGAAGTGGACACTGAAGCTTTCTTT.

The count of this clone is one. This same CDR3 is encoded by further DNA sequences in the sample. The chain is built from TRBV11-3 and TRBJ2-3; TRBD1 might be the D (6 bases). Germline V gene data show CDR1 as SGHNT and CDR2 as YENEEA. CDR3 length equals 14 residues. Trimming pared 6 bases from V and 3 bases from J, leaving 13 bases between. The CDR3, as DNA: TGTGCCAGCAGTCCTACCAGGGGTACAGATACGCAGTATTTT. As protein: CASSPTRGTDTQYF.

V and J are TRBV18 and TRBJ1-4; D is perhaps TRBD1 (6 bases). V lost 3 bases and J lost 0, with 14 bases in between. This CDR3 contains 17 residues. Looked up from germline, CDR1 is KGHSH and CDR2 is LQKENI. The CDR3 spells CASSPSTGSATNEKLFF. The CDR3 DNA is TGTGCCAGCTCACCCAGCACAGGGTCTGCAACTAATGAAAAACTGTTTTTT.